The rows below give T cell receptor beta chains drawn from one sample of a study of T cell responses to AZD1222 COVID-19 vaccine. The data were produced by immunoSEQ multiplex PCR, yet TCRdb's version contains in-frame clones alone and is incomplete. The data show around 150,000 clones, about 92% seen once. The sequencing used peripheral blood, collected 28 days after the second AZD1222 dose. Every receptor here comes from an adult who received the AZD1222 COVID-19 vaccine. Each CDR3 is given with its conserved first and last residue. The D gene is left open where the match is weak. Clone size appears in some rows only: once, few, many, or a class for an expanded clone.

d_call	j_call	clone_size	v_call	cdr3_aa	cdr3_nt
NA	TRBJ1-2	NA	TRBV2	CASTPREGSNYGYTF	TGTGCCAGCACCCCCCGGGAGGGTTCTAACTATGGCTACACCTTC
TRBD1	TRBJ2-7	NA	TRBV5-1	CASSSGTANYEQYF	TGCGCCAGCAGCTCGGGGACAGCGAACTACGAGCAGTACTTC
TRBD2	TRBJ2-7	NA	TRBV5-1	CASSLDPSGKQYF	TGCGCCAGCAGCTTGGACCCTAGCGGTAAGCAGTACTTC
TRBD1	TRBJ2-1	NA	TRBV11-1	CASRLRDRTYNEQFF	TGTGCCAGCAGACTCCGGGACAGGACCTACAATGAGCAGTTCTTC
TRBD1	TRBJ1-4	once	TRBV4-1	CASSQGQGATNEKLFF	TGCGCCAGCAGCCAGGGACAGGGTGCAACTAATGAAAAACTGTTTTTT
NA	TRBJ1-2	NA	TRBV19	CASSYQGNYGYTF	TGTGCCAGTAGTTATCAGGGAAACTATGGCTACACCTTC
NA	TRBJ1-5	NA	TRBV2	CASSDRKYSNQPQHF	TGTGCCAGCAGTGACAGGAAGTATAGCAATCAGCCCCAGCATTTT
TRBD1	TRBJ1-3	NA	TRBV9	CASSRGQGVTGNTIYF	TGTGCCAGCAGCCGAGGACAGGGAGTTACTGGAAACACCATATATTTT
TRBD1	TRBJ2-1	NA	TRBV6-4	CASSEMTGRDEQFF	TGTGCCAGCAGTGAGATGACAGGGCGAGATGAGCAGTTCTTC
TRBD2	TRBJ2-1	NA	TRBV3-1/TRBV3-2	CASSLQAGPYNEQFF	TGTGCCAGCAGCCTCCAAGCGGGACCCTACAATGAGCAGTTCTTC
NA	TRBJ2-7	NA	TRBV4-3	CASSQGPVGVYEQYF	TGCGCCAGCAGCCAAGGCCCCGTTGGGGTTTACGAGCAGTACTTC
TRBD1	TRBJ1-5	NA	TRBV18	CASSMGQFGNQPQHF	TGTGCCAGCTCAATGGGACAGTTTGGCAATCAGCCCCAGCATTTT
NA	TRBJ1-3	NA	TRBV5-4	CASSLDGNTIYF	TGTGCCAGCAGCTTGGATGGAAACACCATATATTTT
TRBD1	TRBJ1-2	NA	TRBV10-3	CAISGGQGAYGYTF	TGTGCCATCAGTGGGGGACAGGGGGCCTATGGCTACACCTTC
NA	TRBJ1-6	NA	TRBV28	CASGGGLAGGPLHF	TGTGCCAGCGGCGGGGGATTGGCTGGTGGACCCCTCCACTTT
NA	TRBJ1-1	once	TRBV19	CASSIGVVLRDTEAFF	TGTGCCAGTAGTATAGGCGTCGTACTCCGAGACACTGAAGCTTTCTTT
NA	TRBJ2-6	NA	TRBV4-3	CASSRSASRSAGANVLTF	TGCGCCAGCAGCCGGTCCGCAAGCCGTTCCGCGGGGGCCAACGTCCTGACTTTC
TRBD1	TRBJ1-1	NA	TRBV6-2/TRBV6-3	CASSYRGQGGTEAFF	TGTGCCAGCAGTTACAGGGGACAGGGCGGGACTGAAGCTTTCTTT
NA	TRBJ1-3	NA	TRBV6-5	CASSYSAAGGDTIYF	TGTGCCAGCAGTTACTCGGCGGCAGGCGGTGACACCATATATTTT
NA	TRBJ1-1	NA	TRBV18	CASSPRGRGNTEAFF	TGTGCCAGCTCACCACGTGGGCGGGGGAACACTGAAGCTTTCTTT
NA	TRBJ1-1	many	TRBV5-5	CASSLGLGVFTEAFF	TGTGCCAGCAGCTTGGGATTAGGGGTGTTCACTGAAGCTTTCTTT
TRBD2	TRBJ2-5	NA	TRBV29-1	CSVIREVGETQYF	TGCAGCGTTATCCGGGAGGTCGGTGAGACCCAGTACTTC
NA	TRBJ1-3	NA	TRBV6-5	CASSLGVPSGNTIYF	TGTGCCAGCAGTTTAGGGGTGCCCTCTGGAAACACCATATATTTT
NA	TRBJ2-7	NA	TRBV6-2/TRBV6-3	CASSYELVGSTYEQYF	TGTGCCAGCAGTTACGAACTGGTGGGTTCTACCTACGAGCAGTACTTC
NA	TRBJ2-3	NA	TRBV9	CASSAENTDTQYF	TGTGCCAGCAGCGCCGAGAACACAGATACGCAGTATTTT
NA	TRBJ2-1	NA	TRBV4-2	CASSQVDGRGYNEQFF	TGTGCCAGCAGCCAAGTTGACGGAAGGGGGTACAATGAGCAGTTCTTC
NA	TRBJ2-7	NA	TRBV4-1	CASSQVRVNEQYF	TGCGCCAGCAGCCAAGTTCGCGTGAACGAGCAGTACTTC
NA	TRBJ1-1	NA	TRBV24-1	CATSDSPSFYRDTEAFF	TGTGCCACCAGTGATTCGCCCTCATTTTACAGGGACACTGAAGCTTTCTTT
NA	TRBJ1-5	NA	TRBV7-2	CASSLVFGVNQPQHF	TGTGCCAGCAGCTTAGTATTCGGAGTTAATCAGCCCCAGCATTTT
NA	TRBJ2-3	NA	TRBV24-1	CATSDLTGTSTDTQYF	TGTGCCACCAGTGATCTGACAGGCACTAGCACAGATACGCAGTATTTT
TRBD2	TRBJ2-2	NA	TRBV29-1	CSVGRLAANTGELFF	TGCAGCGTTGGGAGGCTAGCGGCGAACACCGGGGAGCTGTTTTTT
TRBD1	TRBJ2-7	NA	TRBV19	CASAYRGQGYEQYF	TGTGCCAGTGCGTATAGGGGACAGGGCTACGAGCAGTACTTC
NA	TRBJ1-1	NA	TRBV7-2	CASSFRQNTEAFF	TGTGCCAGCAGCTTCCGACAGAACACTGAAGCTTTCTTT
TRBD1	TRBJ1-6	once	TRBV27	CASSRDRGDNSPLHF	TGTGCCAGCAGTAGAGACAGGGGCGATAATTCACCCCTCCACTTT
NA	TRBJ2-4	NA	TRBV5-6	CATSLWQDLAKNIQYF	TGTGCCACCTCCCTGTGGCAAGACCTAGCCAAAAACATTCAGTACTTC
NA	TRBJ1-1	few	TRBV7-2	CASSLGQGDEAFF	TGTGCCAGCAGCTTAGGGCAGGGCGATGAAGCTTTCTTT
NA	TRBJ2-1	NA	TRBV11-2	CASSLSGKQFF	TGTGCCAGCAGCTTATCGGGGAAGCAGTTCTTC
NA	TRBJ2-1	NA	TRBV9	CASSVGGKDTYNEQFF	TGTGCCAGCAGCGTAGGAGGAAAGGACACCTACAATGAGCAGTTCTTC
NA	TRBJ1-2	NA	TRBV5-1	CASSLESVNYGYTF	TGCGCCAGCAGCTTGGAGTCGGTCAACTATGGCTACACCTTC
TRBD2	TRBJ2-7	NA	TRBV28	CASSPGTSGRGYEQYF	TGTGCCAGCAGCCCGGGGACTAGCGGGAGGGGCTACGAGCAGTACTTC
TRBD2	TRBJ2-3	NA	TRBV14	CASSQRTGTSGSDTQYF	TGTGCCAGCAGCCAGAGGACCGGGACTAGCGGGTCAGATACGCAGTATTTT
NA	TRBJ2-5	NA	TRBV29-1	CSVDRGQGSETQYF	TGCAGCGTTGATCGGGGTCAGGGCAGCGAGACCCAGTACTTC
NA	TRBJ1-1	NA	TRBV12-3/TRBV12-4	CASSLGGSEAFF	TGTGCCAGCAGCTTAGGGGGTTCTGAAGCTTTCTTT
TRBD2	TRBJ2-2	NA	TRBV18	CASSSGRDTGELFF	TGTGCCAGTTCGAGCGGGAGAGACACCGGGGAGCTGTTTTTT
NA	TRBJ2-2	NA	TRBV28	CASSLGAGTPGELFF	TGTGCCAGCAGTTTAGGGGCCGGTACTCCCGGGGAGCTGTTTTTT
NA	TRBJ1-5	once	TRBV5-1	CASSVNSGSNQPQHF	TGCGCCAGCAGCGTAAACTCCGGGTCAAATCAGCCCCAGCATTTT
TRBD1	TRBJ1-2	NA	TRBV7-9	CASSQRQGVSIGYTF	TGTGCCAGCAGCCAACGACAGGGGGTCTCTATTGGCTACACCTTC
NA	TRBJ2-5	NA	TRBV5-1	CASSLGFWTQYF	TGCGCCAGCAGCTTGGGGTTCTGGACCCAGTACTTC